Below, one TCR beta chain is given with its context. Its antigen is as yet unknown. This sample is drawn from a study of graft-versus-host responses after intestinal transplantation. The overall study: Uniformly, recipients were administered anti-thymocyte globulin induction with subsequent tacrolimus and steroids for about 3 years. Study-level findings and limits: Peak circulating GvH clone levels tracked with early post-transplant HvG declines. Allograft graft-versus-host to host-versus-graft clonal ratios ran high in patients with graft-donor T cell macrochimerism. The marrow of recipients harbored GvH clones, and ileum or blood showed some of them first.

V was shortened by 4 bases and J by 7 bases, with 12 bases between the two germline ends. The CDR3 consists of 13 residues. Per germline, CDR1 SGHNT and CDR2 YYREEE (reference sequence). Repertoires were generated with immunoSEQ multiplex PCR, while TCRdb's copy carries only in-frame clones and drops some. The table has more than 100,000 clones, roughly 93% seen once. The chain carries TRBV5-4 and TRBJ1-5; D perhaps matches TRBD1 (5 bases). Specimen: unstimulated CD4+ T cells sorted from spleen or lymph node cells, collected before intestinal transplant. The clonotype originates from a human donor who received an intestinal transplant. In DNA form, the CDR3 reads TGTGCCAGCAGCCGAAATCGGGGCCAGCCCCAGCATTTT. Amino acid sequence: CASSRNRGQPQHF. Full variable domain (remainder filled in from reference TRBV5-4 and TRBJ1-5): ETGVTQSPTHLIKTRGQQVTLRCSSQSGHNTVSWYQQALGQGPQFIFQYYREEENGRGNFPPRFSGLQFPNYSSELNVNALELDDSALYLCASSRNRGQPQHFGDGTRLSIL.